The rows below give T cell receptor beta chains drawn from one sample of a study of pediatric ulcerative colitis. Only in-frame clones appear in the TCRdb table, and some are missing; sequencing was by immunoSEQ multiplex PCR. The table lists approximately 60,000 clones, approximately 87% of them singletons. The material sequenced was blood. The receptors originated from a boy younger than 18 with severe ulcerative colitis. CDR3s include the opening cysteine and the closing phenylalanine or tryptophan. The D gene is left open where the match is weak. Size is omitted from some rows. Given values are once, few, many or a class for expanded clones.

TRBD1 TRBJ2-1 NA TRBV6-6 CASSYGQDNEQFF TGTGCCAGCAGTTACGGACAGGACAATGAGCAGTTCTTC
NA TRBJ2-1 NA TRBV29-1 CSVGVGANEQFF TGCAGCGTTGGGGTGGGGGCTAATGAGCAGTTCTTC
NA TRBJ1-1 NA TRBV25-1 CASSELGEAFF TGTGCCAGCAGTGAATTAGGTGAAGCTTTCTTT
TRBD2 TRBJ2-2 NA TRBV7-8 CASSLLPSGSPGELFF TGTGCCAGCAGCTTACTGCCTAGCGGGAGTCCCGGGGAGCTGTTTTTT
NA TRBJ2-1 NA TRBV11-3 CASSLDWASYNEQFF TGTGCCAGCAGCTTAGACTGGGCCTCCTACAATGAGCAGTTCTTC
NA TRBJ1-2 NA TRBV19 CASSISDFYGYTF TGTGCCAGTAGTATATCAGACTTCTATGGCTACACCTTC
TRBD1 TRBJ1-5 NA TRBV19 CAADRVGIHQPQHF TGTGCCGCCGACAGGGTGGGGATCCATCAGCCCCAGCATTTT
TRBD2 TRBJ2-7 once TRBV11-3 CASSLLAGVQYF TGTGCCAGCAGCTTACTAGCGGGAGTGCAGTACTTC
TRBD1 TRBJ1-1 NA TRBV29-1 CSVQGTGEAFF TGCAGCGTTCAAGGGACAGGAGAAGCTTTCTTT
NA TRBJ1-2 NA TRBV18 CASSPLQEHSFNYGYTF TGTGCCAGCTCACCATTACAGGAGCACTCATTTAACTATGGCTACACCTTC
TRBD2 TRBJ2-1 NA TRBV7-8 CASSSVLAGVDNEQFF TGTGCCAGCAGCTCAGTACTAGCGGGAGTAGACAATGAGCAGTTCTTC
NA TRBJ2-5 few TRBV15 CATSRDRAHQETQYF TGTGCCACCAGCAGAGATAGGGCACACCAAGAGACCCAGTACTTC
TRBD2 TRBJ2-7 NA TRBV29-1 CSVAGLAGVSSYEQYF TGCAGCGTTGCGGGACTAGCGGGAGTGAGCTCCTACGAGCAGTACTTC
NA TRBJ2-2 NA TRBV10-1 CASSEAVTGELFF TGCGCCAGCAGTGAGGCAGTCACCGGGGAGCTGTTTTTT
NA TRBJ1-1 NA TRBV2 CASSVGMNTEAFF TGTGCCAGCAGTGTGGGAATGAACACTGAAGCTTTCTTT